The sequence of this T cell receptor (beta chain) was determined in a study of blood T cell repertoires in COVID-19. In this sample, this clone turned up once. Produced via immunoSEQ multiplex PCR; TCRdb's table is partial and in-frame only. The table records hundreds of thousands of clones, 85% to 90% of them present only once. The material sequenced was peripheral blood. This receptor was taken from a middle-aged man with acute or convalescent COVID-19.

For the CDR3, the DNA is TGTGCCAGCAGCACCCGGACATACGGTATCTACGAGCAGTACTTC. Translated: CASSTRTYGIYEQYF. The V gene is TRBV9, the J gene TRBJ2-7, with D possibly being TRBD1 (5 bases). The CDR3 has 15 amino acids. The germline CDR1 and CDR2 sequences are SGDLS and YYNGEE. The V end lost 4 bases, the J end lost 3 bases, and 17 bases lay between the germline ends.